This T cell receptor (beta chain) was found in a study of blood T cell repertoires in COVID-19. Study overall: The United States, Italy and Spain supplied acute and convalescent COVID-19 samples.

Donors were grouped by their self-reported clinical history. Under the authors' procedure: Quantification of nucleated cells was approximated via reference gene primer amplification. Profiled with immunoSEQ multiplex PCR; TCRdb holds only in-frame clones, not every one. Clone size and the V and J calls come from that table; the DNA yielded D and trimming. The data contain just over 300,000 clones, 86% of them singletons. CDR1 and CDR2 from the germline V gene are SNHLY and FYNNEI. V was shortened by 9 bases and J by 0 bases, with 15 bases between the two germline ends. The CDR3 covers 15 residues. V is TRBV2 and J is TRBJ2-1; a possible D gene is TRBD2 (6 bases). This TCR came from a man aged 30 to 39 who had recovered from COVID-19. Specimen: PBMCs or T cells enriched from blood (not recorded which). The CDR3 sequence is CARRGRSGSYNEQFF. In nucleotides, the CDR3 is TGTGCCAGGCGGGGTAGAAGCGGCTCCTACAATGAGCAGTTCTTC.